This T cell receptor beta chain emerged from a study of T cell clonotyping in hematopoietic cell transplantation. Study-wide results and caveats: Pathologically expanded recipient clonotypes increased progressively from day 30 to day 180 as diversity fell. Few recipient clonotypes overlapped donors; over 95% were de novo at given depth. Broader posttransplant TCR repertoire diversity was predicted by graft donor and pretransplant recipient Inverse Simpson Index values.

Sequenced by immunoSEQ multiplex PCR; TCRdb stores in-frame clones only, minus some. This sample carries almost 20,000 clones, roughly three quarters of them seen once, and the ten largest clones take roughly 14%. Concerning this clone: The antigen is not known.

The V and J ends lost 4 bases and 9 bases, in that order; junction bases with no gene match: 17. Per the germline V gene, CDR1 is SGDLS and CDR2 is YYNGEE. This CDR3 is 17 amino acids long. This clonotype originated in a man aged 60-69 years in good health. Some clones in this sample may be carry-over from other donors' samples. Sequencing was carried out using peripheral blood mononuclear cells. The chain links TRBV9 to TRBJ2-1; the match to TRBD2 covers 9 bases. The CDR3 reads CASSHLSSGITMVEQFF. CDR3 nucleotide sequence: TGTGCCAGCAGCCATTTATCTAGCGGGATCACTATGGTTGAGCAGTTCTTC.